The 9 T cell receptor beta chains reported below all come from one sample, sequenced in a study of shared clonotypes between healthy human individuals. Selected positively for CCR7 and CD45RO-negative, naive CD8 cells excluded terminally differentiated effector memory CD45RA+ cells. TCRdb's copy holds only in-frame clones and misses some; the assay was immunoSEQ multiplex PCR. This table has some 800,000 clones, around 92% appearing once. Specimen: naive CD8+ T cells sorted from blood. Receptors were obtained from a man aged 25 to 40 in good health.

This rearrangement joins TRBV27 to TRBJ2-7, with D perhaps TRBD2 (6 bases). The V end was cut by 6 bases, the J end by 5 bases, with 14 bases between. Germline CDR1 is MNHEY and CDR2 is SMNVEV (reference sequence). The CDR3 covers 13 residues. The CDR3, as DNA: TGTGCCAGCAGCAACGGAGGGCCCAACGAGCAGTACTTC. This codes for CASSNGGPNEQYF.

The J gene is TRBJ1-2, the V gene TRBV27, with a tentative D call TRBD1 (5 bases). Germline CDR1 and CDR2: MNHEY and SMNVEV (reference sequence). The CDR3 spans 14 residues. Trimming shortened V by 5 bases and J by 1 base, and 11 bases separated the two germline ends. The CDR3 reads CASSPTQGNYGYTF. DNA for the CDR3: TGTGCCAGCAGTCCCACCCAGGGTAACTATGGCTACACCTTC.

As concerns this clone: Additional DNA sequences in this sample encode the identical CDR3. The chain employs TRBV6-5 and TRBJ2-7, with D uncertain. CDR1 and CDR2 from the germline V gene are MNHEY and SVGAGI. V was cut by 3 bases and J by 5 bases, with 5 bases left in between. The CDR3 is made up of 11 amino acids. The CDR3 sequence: CASSYSHEQYF. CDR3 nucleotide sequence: TGTGCCAGCAGTTATAGCCACGAGCAGTACTTC.

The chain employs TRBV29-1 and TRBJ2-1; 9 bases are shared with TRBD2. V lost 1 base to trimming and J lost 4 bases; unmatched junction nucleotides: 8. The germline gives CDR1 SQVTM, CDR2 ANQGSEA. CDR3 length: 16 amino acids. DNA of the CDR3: TGCAGCGTTGAAGTCTCGCTAGCGGGAAAATACAATGAGCAGTTCTTC. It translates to CSVEVSLAGKYNEQFF.

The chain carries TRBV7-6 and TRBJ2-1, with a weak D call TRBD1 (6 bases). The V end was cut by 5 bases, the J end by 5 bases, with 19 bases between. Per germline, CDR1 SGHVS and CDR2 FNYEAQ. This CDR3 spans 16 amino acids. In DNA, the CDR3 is TGTGCCAGCAGCACCTCGCCGGGACACATTGACAATGAGCAGTTCTTC. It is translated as CASSTSPGHIDNEQFF.

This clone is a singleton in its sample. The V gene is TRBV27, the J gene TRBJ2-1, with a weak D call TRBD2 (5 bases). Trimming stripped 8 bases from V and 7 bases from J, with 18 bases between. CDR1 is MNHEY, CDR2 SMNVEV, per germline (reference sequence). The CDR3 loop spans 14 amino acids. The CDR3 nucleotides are TGTGCCAGCTCGTCGGGGTGGAGTACAAATGAGCAGTTCTTC. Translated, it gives CASSSGWSTNEQFF.

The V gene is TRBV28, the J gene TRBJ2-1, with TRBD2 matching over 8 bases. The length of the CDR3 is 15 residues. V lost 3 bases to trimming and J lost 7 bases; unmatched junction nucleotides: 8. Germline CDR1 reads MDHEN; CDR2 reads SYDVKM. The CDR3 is CASSFRSGGGNEQFF. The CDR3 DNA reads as TGTGCCAGCAGTTTCCGGAGCGGGGGCGGGAATGAGCAGTTCTTC. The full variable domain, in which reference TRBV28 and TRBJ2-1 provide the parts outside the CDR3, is DVKVTQSSRYLVKRTGEKVFLECVQDMDHENMFWYRQDPGLGLRLIYFSYDVKMKEKGDIPEGYSVSREKKERFSLILESASTNQTSMYLCASSFRSGGGNEQFFGPGTRLTVL.

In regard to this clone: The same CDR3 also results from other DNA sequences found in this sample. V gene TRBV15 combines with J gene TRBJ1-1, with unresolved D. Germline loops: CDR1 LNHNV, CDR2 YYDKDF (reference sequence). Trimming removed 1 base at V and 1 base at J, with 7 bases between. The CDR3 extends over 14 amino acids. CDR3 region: CATSRVRGNTEAFF. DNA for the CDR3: TGTGCCACCAGCAGAGTACGGGGGAACACTGAAGCTTTCTTT.

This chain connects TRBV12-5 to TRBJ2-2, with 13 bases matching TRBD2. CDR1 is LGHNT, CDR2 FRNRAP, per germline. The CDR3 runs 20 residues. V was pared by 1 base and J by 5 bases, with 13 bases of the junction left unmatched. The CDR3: CASGLALAGGYTGGTGELFF. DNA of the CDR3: TGTGCTAGTGGTTTGGCACTAGCGGGAGGGTATACGGGGGGAACCGGGGAGCTGTTTTTT.